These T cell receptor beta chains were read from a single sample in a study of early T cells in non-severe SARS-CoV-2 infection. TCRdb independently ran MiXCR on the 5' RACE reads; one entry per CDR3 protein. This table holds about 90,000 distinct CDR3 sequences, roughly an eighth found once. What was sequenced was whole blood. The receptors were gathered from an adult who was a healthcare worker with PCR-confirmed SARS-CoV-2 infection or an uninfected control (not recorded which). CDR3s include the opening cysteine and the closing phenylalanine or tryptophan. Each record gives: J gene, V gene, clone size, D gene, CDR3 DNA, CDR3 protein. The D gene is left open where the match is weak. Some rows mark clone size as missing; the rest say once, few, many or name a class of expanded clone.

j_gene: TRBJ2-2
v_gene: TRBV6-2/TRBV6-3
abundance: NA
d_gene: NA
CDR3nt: TGTGCCAGCAGCACTATCCTAGGTGGCGGGGAGCTGTTTTTT
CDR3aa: CASSTILGGGELFF

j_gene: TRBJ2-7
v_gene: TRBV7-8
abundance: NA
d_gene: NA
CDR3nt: TGTGCCAGCAGCTTCGGCCCTGCTATGGGTTCAGGCGCTTACGAGCAGTACTTC
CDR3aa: CASSFGPAMGSGAYEQYF

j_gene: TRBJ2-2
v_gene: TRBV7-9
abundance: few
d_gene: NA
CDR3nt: TGTGCCAGCAGCTTACCTGTCACGAACACCGGGGAGCTGTTTTTT
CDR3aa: CASSLPVTNTGELFF

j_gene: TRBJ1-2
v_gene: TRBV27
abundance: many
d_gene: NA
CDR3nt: TGTGCCAGCAGTTTCCGTTCAGGGGAGGGCTACACCTTC
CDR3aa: CASSFRSGEGYTF

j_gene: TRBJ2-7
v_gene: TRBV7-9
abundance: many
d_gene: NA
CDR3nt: TGTGCCAGCAGCTTACCAGCATCCTACGAGCAGTACTTC
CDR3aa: CASSLPASYEQYF

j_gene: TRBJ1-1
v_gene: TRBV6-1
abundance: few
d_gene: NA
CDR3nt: TGTGCCAGCAGGAGGACACTCAACACTGAAGCTTTCTTT
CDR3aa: CASRRTLNTEAFF

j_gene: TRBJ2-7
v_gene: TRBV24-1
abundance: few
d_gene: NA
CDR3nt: TGTGCCACCAGTGATTTTCGGCAGGGTAGGTACGAGCAGTACTTC
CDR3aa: CATSDFRQGRYEQYF

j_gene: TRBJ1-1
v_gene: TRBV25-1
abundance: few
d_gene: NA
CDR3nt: TGTGCCAGCAGTGAAGGGACGGGAGGGGTGACTGAAGCTTTCTTT
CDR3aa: CASSEGTGGVTEAFF

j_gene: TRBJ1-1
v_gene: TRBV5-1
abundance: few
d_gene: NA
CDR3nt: TGCGCCAGCACCGCAGAGGGCAGCCTGAACACTGAAGCTTTCTTT
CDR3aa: CASTAEGSLNTEAFF

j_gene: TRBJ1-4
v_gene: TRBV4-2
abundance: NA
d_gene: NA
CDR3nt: TGTGCCAGCAGCCTATTAGGAGGGGCGAATGAAAAACTGTTTTTT
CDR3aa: CASSLLGGANEKLFF

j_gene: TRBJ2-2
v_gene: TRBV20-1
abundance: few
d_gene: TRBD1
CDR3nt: TGCAGTGCCAACGACAGGGGGCCGAACACCGGGGAGCTGTTTTTT
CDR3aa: CSANDRGPNTGELFF

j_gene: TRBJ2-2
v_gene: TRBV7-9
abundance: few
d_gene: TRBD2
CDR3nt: TGTGCCAGCAGCCCCGTGCGGGGGGCGAACACCGGGGAGCTGTTTTTT
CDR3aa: CASSPVRGANTGELFF

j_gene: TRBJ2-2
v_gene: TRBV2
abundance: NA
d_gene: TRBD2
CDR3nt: TGTGCCAGCTTGACTAGCGGGAGGGCCGGGGAGCTGTTTTTT
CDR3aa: CASLTSGRAGELFF

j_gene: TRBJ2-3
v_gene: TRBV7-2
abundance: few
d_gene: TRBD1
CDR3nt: TGTGCCAGCAGCACGGACAGGGGGCTTCCGGGAAGAGATACGCAGTATTTT
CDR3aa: CASSTDRGLPGRDTQYF

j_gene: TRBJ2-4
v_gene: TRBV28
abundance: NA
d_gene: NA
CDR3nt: TGTGCCAGCAGTTTATTGGGTGGGGCCGTCCGGGACATTCAGTACTTC
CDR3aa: CASSLLGGAVRDIQYF

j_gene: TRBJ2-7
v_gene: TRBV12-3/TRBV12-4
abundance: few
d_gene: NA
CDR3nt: TGTGCCAGCAGTTTGGGGCAGGGAACCTACGAGCAGTACTTC
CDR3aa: CASSLGQGTYEQYF

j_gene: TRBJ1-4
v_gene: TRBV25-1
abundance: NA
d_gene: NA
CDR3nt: TGTGCCAGCGGGAATGGGGCTAATGAAAAACTGTTTTTT
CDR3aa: CASGNGANEKLFF

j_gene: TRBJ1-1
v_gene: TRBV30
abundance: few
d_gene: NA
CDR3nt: TGTGCCTGGAGTCTATCCTGGAGGGCTGAAGCTTTCTTT
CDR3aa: CAWSLSWRAEAFF

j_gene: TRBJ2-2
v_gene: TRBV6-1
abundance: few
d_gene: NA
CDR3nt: TGTGCCAGCAGTGAGGGTTGGTCTACGAACACCGGGGAGCTGTTTTTT
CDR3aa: CASSEGWSTNTGELFF

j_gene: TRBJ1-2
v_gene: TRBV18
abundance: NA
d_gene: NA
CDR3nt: TGTGCCAGCTCACCAGAGGGAGGCCGGGGCTACACCTTC
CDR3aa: CASSPEGGRGYTF

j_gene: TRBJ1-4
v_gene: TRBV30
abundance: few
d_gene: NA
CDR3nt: TGTGCCTGGACGCTAAGGCCCCTGGGTGAAAAACTGTTTTTT
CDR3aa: CAWTLRPLGEKLFF

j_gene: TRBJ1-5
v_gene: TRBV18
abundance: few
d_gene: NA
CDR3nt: TGTGCCAGCTCACCAGACAGAAAGGGGAGGCAGCCCCAGCATTTT
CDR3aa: CASSPDRKGRQPQHF

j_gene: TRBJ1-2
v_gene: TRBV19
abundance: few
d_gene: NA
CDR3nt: TGTGCCAGTACCGATAGTGGGTTCAACTATGGCTACACCTTC
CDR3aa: CASTDSGFNYGYTF